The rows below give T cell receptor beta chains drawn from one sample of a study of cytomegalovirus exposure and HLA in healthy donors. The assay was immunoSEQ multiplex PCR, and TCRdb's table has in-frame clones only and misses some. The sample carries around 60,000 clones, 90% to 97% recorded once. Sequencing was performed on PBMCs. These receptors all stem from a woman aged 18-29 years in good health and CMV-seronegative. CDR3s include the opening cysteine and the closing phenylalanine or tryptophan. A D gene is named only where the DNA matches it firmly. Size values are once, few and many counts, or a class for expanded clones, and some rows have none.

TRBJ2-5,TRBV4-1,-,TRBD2,TGCGCCAGCAGCCCAAGCGGGGGCCAAGAGACCCAGTACTTC,CASSPSGGQETQYF
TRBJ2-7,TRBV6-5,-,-,TGTGCCAGCAGTTACTCGAGGGGGGGCGGCGGGTACGAGCAGTACTTC,CASSYSRGGGGYEQYF
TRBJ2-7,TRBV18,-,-,TGTGCCAGCTCACCAGCCGGGGGGCGCTACGAGCAGTACTTC,CASSPAGGRYEQYF
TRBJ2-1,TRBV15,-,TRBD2,TGTGCCACCAGCAGAGACCCCTGGCGGGAGGCCTACAATGAGCAGTTCTTC,CATSRDPWREAYNEQFF
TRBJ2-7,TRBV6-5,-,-,TGTGCCAGCAGTGGCAGGGGAAGCTCCTACGAGCAGTACTTC,CASSGRGSSYEQYF
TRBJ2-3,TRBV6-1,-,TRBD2,TGTGCCAGCCGACTAGCGGGGTTTGTTACAGATACGCAGTATTTT,CASRLAGFVTDTQYF
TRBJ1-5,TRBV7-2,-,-,TGTGCCAGCAGCCCGCGGGGGGGTCAGCCCCAGCATTTT,CASSPRGGQPQHF
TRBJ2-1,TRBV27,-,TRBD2,TGTGCCAGCAGTTTAGGGGCTAGCGGGAGGAATGAGCAGTTCTTC,CASSLGASGRNEQFF
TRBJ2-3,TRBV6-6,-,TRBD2,TGTGCCAGCAGGGCCCCGCTAGCGGTTAGCACAGATACGCAGTATTTT,CASRAPLAVSTDTQYF
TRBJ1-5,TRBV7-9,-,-,TGTGCCAGCAGCTATGGGCCGACAGAATATAGCAATCAGCCCCAGCATTTT,CASSYGPTEYSNQPQHF
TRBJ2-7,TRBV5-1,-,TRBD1,TGCGCCAGCAGCCCACAGGGGGCGCTCGAGCAGTACTTC,CASSPQGALEQYF
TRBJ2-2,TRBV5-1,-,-,TGCGCCAGCAGCCACGGGTCTAACACCGGGGAGCTGTTTTTT,CASSHGSNTGELFF
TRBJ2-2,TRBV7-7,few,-,TGTGCTAGCAGCTTAGCAGAGGCCGGGGAGCTGTTTTTT,CASSLAEAGELFF
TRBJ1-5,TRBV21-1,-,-,TGTGCCAGCAGCAAAAGGCGGGCACCCGGGCATTTCAATCAGCCCCAGCATTTT,CASSKRRAPGHFNQPQHF